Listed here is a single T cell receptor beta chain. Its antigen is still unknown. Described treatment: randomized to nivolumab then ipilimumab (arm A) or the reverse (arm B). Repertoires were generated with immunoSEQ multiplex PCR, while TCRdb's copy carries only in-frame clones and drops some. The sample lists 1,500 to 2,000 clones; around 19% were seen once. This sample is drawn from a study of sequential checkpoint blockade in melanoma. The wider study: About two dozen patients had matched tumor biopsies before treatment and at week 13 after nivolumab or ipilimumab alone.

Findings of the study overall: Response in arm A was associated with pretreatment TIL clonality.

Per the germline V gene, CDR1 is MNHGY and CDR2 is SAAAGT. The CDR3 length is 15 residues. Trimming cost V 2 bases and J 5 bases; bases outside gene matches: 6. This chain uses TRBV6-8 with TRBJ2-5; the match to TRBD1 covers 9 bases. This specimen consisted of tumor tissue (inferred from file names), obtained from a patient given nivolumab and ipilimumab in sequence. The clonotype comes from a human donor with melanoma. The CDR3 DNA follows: TGTGCCAGCAGTTACGGGGACAGGGATGGCGAGACCCAGTACTTC. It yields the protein CASSYGDRDGETQYF.